The rows below give T cell receptor beta chains drawn from one sample of a study of blood T cell repertoires in COVID-19. Sequencing was performed with immunoSEQ multiplex PCR; in TCRdb, only in-frame clones are kept and a portion is missing. The sample has 130,000 to 150,000 clones; roughly 88% are singletons. Sequencing input: peripheral blood. These receptors came from a man between 65 and 85 years old with acute or convalescent COVID-19. CDR3s include the opening cysteine and the closing phenylalanine or tryptophan. A D gene is named only where the DNA matches it firmly. Not all rows give a size; the values are once, few, many and, for expanded clones, a class.

few,.,TRBV27,TRBJ1-3,CASSLSRSDTIYF,TGTGCCAGCAGTTTATCGAGGTCTGACACCATATATTTT
.,.,TRBV19,TRBJ1-1,CASSVLRGMEAFF,TGTGCCAGTAGTGTTCTCCGGGGGATGGAAGCTTTCTTT
.,.,TRBV7-8,TRBJ1-1,CASSLAFGGNTEAFF,TGTGCCAGCAGCTTAGCGTTCGGTGGGAACACTGAAGCTTTCTTT
.,.,TRBV20-1,TRBJ2-7,CSGYAGREQYF,TGCAGTGGGTATGCAGGGCGCGAGCAGTACTTC
.,.,TRBV14,TRBJ1-2,CASSQGDIGGYTF,TGTGCCAGCAGCCAAGGAGACATCGGCGGCTACACCTTC
.,TRBD1,TRBV5-1,TRBJ1-4,CASSRDSPAEKLFF,TGCGCCAGCAGTCGGGACAGTCCCGCGGAAAAACTGTTTTTT
.,.,TRBV2,TRBJ2-2,CASMGGVTGELFF,TGTGCCAGCATGGGCGGGGTCACCGGGGAGCTGTTTTTT
.,.,TRBV6-1,TRBJ2-3,CASSEDVGAVGTQYF,TGTGCCAGCAGTGAAGACGTGGGTGCGGTCGGTACGCAGTATTTT
.,.,TRBV19,TRBJ1-3,CASSDPGGNSGNTIYF,TGTGCCAGTAGCGATCCGGGGGGCAATTCCGGAAACACCATATATTTT
.,TRBD2,TRBV3-1/TRBV3-2,TRBJ2-1,CASSPGLAGFDEQFF,TGTGCCAGCAGCCCCGGGCTAGCGGGATTCGATGAGCAGTTCTTC
.,.,TRBV4-1,TRBJ2-4,CASSQVQGHTTKNIQYF,TGCGCCAGCAGCCAAGTACAGGGACATACCACCAAAAACATTCAGTACTTC
.,.,TRBV10-3,TRBJ2-5,CAISESTAGPLMETQYF,TGTGCCATCAGTGAGTCGACGGCAGGGCCCCTTATGGAGACCCAGTACTTC
.,.,TRBV2,TRBJ2-5,CASSEGRETQYF,TGTGCCAGCAGTGAAGGCAGGGAGACCCAGTACTTC
.,.,TRBV19,TRBJ1-4,CASTHGGVNEKLFF,TGTGCCAGTACCCATGGGGGGGTAAATGAAAAACTGTTTTTT
.,.,TRBV5-5,TRBJ2-7,CASSLTTGSSYEQYF,TGTGCCAGCAGCTTGACTACAGGAAGCTCCTACGAGCAGTACTTC
.,.,TRBV11-2,TRBJ1-2,CASSSQIQGTNYGYTF,TGTGCCAGCAGCTCGCAGATCCAGGGGACTAACTATGGCTACACCTTC